The 11 T cell receptor beta chains below come from one sample, sequenced in a study of T-cell reconstitution after alpha-beta-depleted transplantation in children. The TCRbeta library was prepared with unique molecular identifiers. One entry per CDR3 protein, called by TCRdb with MiXCR from the PCR reads. Among 400,000 to 500,000 distinct CDR3 sequences, about 11% were seen once, and the ten largest hold 4.5% to 6.5%. The sample consisted of PBMCs from the stem cell graft donor, taken from the stem cell graft. These receptors all stem from a human donor who donated a stem cell graft to a child with acute myeloid leukemia.

The chain recombines TRBV7-2 with TRBJ1-1; D is uncertain. The CDR3 runs to 12 residues. The ends were cut back, 1 base at V and 4 bases at J, with 4 bases in the middle. Germline V gene data show CDR1 as SGHTA and CDR2 as FQGNSA. DNA for the CDR3: TGTGCCAGCAGCTTAGATGGCACTGAAGCTTTCTTT. Translation: CASSLDGTEAFF. Looking up the rest from reference TRBV7-2 and TRBJ1-1 gives the full variable domain: GAGVSQSPSNKVTEKGKDVELRCDPISGHTALYWYRQSLGQGLEFLIYFQGNSAPDKSGLPSDRFSAERTGGSVSTLTIQRTQQEDSAVYLCASSLDGTEAFFGQGTRLTVV.

This clonotype was observed many times. V usage is TRBV29-1 and J usage is TRBJ2-1, with D unclear. This CDR3 is 14 amino acids long. The V gene's germline CDR1 is SQVTM and CDR2 ANQGSEA. Between the trimmed V and J ends, which lost 4 bases and 6 bases, there was a span of 16 bases. The CDR3 loop is CSVVGGFRFNEQFF. CDR3 nucleotide sequence: TGCAGCGTTGTAGGTGGTTTCCGATTCAATGAGCAGTTCTTC.

This chain joins TRBV20-1 and TRBJ1-2, with unresolved D. Germline assignment: CDR1 DFQATT and CDR2 SNEGSKA (reference sequence). Trimming pared 6 bases from V and 0 bases from J, leaving 17 bases between. The CDR3 has 15 residues. The CDR3 loop is CSATDGLGANYGYTF. DNA of the CDR3: TGCAGTGCCACAGACGGCCTAGGAGCTAACTATGGCTACACCTTC.

As to this clonotype: The junction shows a germline mismatch at one end, possibly a read error. The rearrangement uses TRBV6-5 and TRBJ2-1; no clear D gene. CDR3 length equals 14 residues. The V gene's germline CDR1 is MNHEY and CDR2 SVGAGI. The CDR3 spells CASSSGSSSNEQFF. The CDR3 DNA follows: TGTGCCAGCAGTTCGGGTAGCTCCTCCAATGAGCAGTTCTTC.

This clonotype occurred a few times. The chain is built from TRBV7-9 and TRBJ2-3, with D possibly being TRBD2 (6 bases). V was pared by 4 bases and J by 0 bases, with 14 bases between. This CDR3 comprises 16 residues. Germline V gives CDR1 SEHNR, CDR2 FQNEAQ (reference sequence). The CDR3 region is CASSSRVSGSTDTQYF. For the CDR3, the DNA is TGTGCCAGCAGCTCTCGGGTTAGCGGTAGCACAGATACGCAGTATTTT.

This chain links TRBV7-2 with TRBJ2-6; D is uncertain. V shed 4 bases and J shed 0 bases, with 10 bases lying between them. The germline V gene encodes CDR1 SGHTA and CDR2 FQGNSA. This CDR3 has 16 amino acids. CDR3 bases: TGTGCCAGCAGCTCCGACGGTTTCTCTGGGGCCAACGTCCTGACTTTC. Its protein is CASSSDGFSGANVLTF.

As DNA, the CDR3 is TGTGCCAGCAGCCAAGACCGGGACACCTTCTACGAGCAGTACTTC. This sequence encodes CASSQDRDTFYEQYF. The genes are TRBV3-1 and TRBJ2-7; perhaps TRBD1 as D (6 bases). In germline, CDR1 is LGHDT, CDR2 YNNKEL (reference sequence). With 0 bases removed from V and 3 bases from J, the gap between germline ends came to 12 bases. The CDR3 runs to 15 residues.

This clonotype was counted only a few times. The chain is built from TRBV5-1 and TRBJ2-3, with 7 positions matching TRBD2. The V gene's germline CDR1 is SGHRS and CDR2 YFSETQ. The CDR3 totals 13 residues. J gave up 6 bases and V 4 bases, and 5 bases lay outside the gene matches. CDR3 loop: CASSPFGRDTQYF. The CDR3 DNA follows: TGCGCCAGCAGCCCCTTCGGGAGGGATACGCAGTATTTT.

The chain links TRBV5-1 to TRBJ2-5, with 13 positions matching TRBD2. In germline, CDR1 is SGHRS, CDR2 YFSETQ. The CDR3 consists of 16 residues. Trimming took 4 bases from V and 0 from J; bases not matched to a gene: 3. The CDR3 bases are TGCGCCAGCAGCCCGGGACTAGCGGGATACCAAGAGACCCAGTACTTC. Translating it yields CASSPGLAGYQETQYF.

This clonotype was observed a few times. The chain has TRBV7-2 and TRBJ1-6; D unresolved. Germline V CDR1 and CDR2: SGHTA, FQGNSA. This CDR3 has 13 amino acids. Trimming took off 4 bases at V and 9 bases at J, with 10 bases between the two ends. CDR3 sequence: CASSSEGFSPLHF. DNA for the CDR3: TGTGCCAGCAGCTCCGAGGGTTTTTCACCCCTCCACTTT.

In its sample, this clonotype was seen many times. The chain links TRBV24-1 to TRBJ2-5; tentatively, D is TRBD1 (6 bases). Germline V gene sequence: CDR1 KGHDR, CDR2 SFDVKD. Trimming cost V 6 bases and J 3 bases, with 10 bases left between them. The CDR3 runs to 13 residues. This CDR3 is CATSRRTEETQYF. In DNA form, the CDR3 reads TGTGCCACCAGTCGTAGGACAGAAGAGACCCAGTACTTC.